This TCR beta chain was identified in a study of CD8 T cells in Susac syndrome. V lost 7 bases to trimming and J lost 4 bases, with 5 bases between them. Per germline, CDR1 MDHEN and CDR2 SYDVKM. CDR3 length: 11 amino acids. Reverse transcription of roughly 0.45 to 1 ug RNA was carried out with random hexamers. By means of immunoSEQ multiplex PCR, TCR beta CDR3 spanning 54 Vbeta and 13 Jbeta underwent amplification. MiXCR, run by TCRdb on the immunoSEQ multiplex PCR reads, gives a single entry per CDR3 protein. The sample yields just over 80,000 distinct CDR3 sequences, 85% to 95% seen once. The sequenced sample was CD8+ T cells from PBMCs. V and J are TRBV28 and TRBJ2-1, with D hard to call. This sequence was found in a human donor in good health. This CDR3 is CASTEYNEQFF. CDR3 sequence (DNA): TGTGCCAGCACCGAATACAATGAGCAGTTCTTC. Together with reference TRBV28 and TRBJ2-1, the CDR3 gives the full variable domain: DVKVTQSSRYLVKRTGEKVFLECVQDMDHENMFWYRQDPGLGLRLIYFSYDVKMKEKGDIPEGYSVSREKKERFSLILESASTNQTSMYLCASTEYNEQFFGPGTRLTVL.